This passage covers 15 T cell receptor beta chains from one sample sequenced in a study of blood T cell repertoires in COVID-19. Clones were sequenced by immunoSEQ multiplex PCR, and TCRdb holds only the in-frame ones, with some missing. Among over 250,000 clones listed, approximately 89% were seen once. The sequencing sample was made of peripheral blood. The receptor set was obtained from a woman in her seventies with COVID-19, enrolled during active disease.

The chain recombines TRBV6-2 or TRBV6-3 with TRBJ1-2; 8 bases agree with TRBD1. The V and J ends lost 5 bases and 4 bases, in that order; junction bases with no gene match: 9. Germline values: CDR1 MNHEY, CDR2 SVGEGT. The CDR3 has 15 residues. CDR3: CASSKGQGTVYGYTF. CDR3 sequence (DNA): TGTGCCAGCAGTAAAGGACAGGGAACAGTCTATGGCTACACCTTC.

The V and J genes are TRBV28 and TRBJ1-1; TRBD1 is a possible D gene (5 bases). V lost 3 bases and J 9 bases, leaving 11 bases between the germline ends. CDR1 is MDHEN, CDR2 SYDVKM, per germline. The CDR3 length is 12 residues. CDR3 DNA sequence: TGTGCCAGCAGTTTTAGCGGGGCTAAAGCTTTCTTT. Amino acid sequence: CASSFSGAKAFF.

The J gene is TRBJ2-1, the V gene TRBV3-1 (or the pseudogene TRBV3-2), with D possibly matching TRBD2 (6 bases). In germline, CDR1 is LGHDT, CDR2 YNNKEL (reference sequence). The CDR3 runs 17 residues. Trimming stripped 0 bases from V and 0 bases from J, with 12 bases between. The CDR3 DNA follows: TGTGCCAGCAGCCAAGATTGGGGAGCGGGCTCCTACAATGAGCAGTTCTTC. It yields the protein CASSQDWGAGSYNEQFF.

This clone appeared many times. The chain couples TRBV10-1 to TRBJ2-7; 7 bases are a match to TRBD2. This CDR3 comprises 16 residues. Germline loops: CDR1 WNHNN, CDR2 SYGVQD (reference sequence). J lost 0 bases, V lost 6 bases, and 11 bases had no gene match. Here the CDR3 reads CASSPLGGRSSYEQYF. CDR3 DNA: TGCGCCAGCAGCCCCCTGGGAGGGCGAAGCTCCTACGAGCAGTACTTC.

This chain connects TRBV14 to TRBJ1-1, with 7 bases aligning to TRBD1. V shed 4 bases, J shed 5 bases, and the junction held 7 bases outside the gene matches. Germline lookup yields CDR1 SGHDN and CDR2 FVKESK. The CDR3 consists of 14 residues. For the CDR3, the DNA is TGTGCCAGCAGCCCGCGACAGGGTTGGACTGAAGCTTTCTTT. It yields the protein CASSPRQGWTEAFF.

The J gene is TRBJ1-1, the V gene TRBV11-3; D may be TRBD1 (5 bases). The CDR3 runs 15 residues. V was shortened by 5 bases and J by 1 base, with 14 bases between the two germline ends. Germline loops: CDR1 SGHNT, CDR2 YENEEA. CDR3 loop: CASSPHRGWNTEAFF. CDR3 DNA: TGTGCCAGCAGCCCCCATCGGGGGTGGAACACTGAAGCTTTCTTT.

The CDR3 sequence is CATIRWGGGGELFF. CDR3 nucleotides: TGTGCCACCATCCGGTGGGGAGGTGGCGGGGAGCTGTTTTTT. J is TRBJ2-2 and V is TRBV28; tentative D call: TRBD2 (6 bases). CDR1 and CDR2 (germline): MDHEN, SYDVKM. Trimming cost V 10 bases and J 7 bases, with 19 bases left between them. This CDR3 has 14 amino acids.

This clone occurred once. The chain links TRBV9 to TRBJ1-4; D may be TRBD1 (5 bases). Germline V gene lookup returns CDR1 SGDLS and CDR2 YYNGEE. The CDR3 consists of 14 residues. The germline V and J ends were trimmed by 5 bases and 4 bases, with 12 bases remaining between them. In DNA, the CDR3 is TGTGCCAGCAGTAGGGGCGGAGTTAATGAAAAACTGTTTTTT. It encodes CASSRGGVNEKLFF.

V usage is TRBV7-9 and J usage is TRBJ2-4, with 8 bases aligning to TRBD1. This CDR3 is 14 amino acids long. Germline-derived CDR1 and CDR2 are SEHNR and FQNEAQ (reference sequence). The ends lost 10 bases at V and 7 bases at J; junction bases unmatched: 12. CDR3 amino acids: CAILNIGQGNIQYF. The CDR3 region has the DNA TGTGCCATCCTGAATATCGGACAGGGTAACATTCAGTACTTC.

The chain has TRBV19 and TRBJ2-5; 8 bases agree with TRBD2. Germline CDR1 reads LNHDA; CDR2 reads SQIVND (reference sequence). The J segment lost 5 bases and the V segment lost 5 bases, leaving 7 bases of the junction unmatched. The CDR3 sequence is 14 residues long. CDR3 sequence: CASSPGGSGETQYF. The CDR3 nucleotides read TGTGCCAGTAGTCCGGGGGGGTCGGGGGAGACCCAGTACTTC. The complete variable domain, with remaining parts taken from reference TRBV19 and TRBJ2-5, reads DGGITQSPKYLFRKEGQNVTLSCEQNLNHDAMYWYRQDPGQGLRLIYYSQIVNDFQKGDIAEGYSVSREKKESFPLTVTSAQKNPTAFYLCASSPGGSGETQYFGPGTRLLVL.

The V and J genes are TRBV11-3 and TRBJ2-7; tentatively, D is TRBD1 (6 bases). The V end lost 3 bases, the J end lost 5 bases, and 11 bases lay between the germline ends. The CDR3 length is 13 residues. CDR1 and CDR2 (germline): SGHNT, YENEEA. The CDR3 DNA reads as TGTGCCAGCAGCTTTGCAGGGGAGCACGAGCAGTACTTC. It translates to CASSFAGEHEQYF.

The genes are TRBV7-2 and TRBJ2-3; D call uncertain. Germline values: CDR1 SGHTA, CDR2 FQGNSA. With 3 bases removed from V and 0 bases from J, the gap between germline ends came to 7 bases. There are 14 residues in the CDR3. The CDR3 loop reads CASSFFPSTDTQYF. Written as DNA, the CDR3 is TGTGCCAGCAGCTTTTTTCCTAGCACAGATACGCAGTATTTT. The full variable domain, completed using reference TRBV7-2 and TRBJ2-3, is GAGVSQSPSNKVTEKGKDVELRCDPISGHTALYWYRQSLGQGLEFLIYFQGNSAPDKSGLPSDRFSAERTGGSVSTLTIQRTQQEDSAVYLCASSFFPSTDTQYFGPGTRLTVL.

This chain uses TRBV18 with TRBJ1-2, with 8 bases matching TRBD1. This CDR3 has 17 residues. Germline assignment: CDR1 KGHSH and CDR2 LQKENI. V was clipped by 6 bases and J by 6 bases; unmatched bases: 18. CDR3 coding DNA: TGTGCCAGCTCTCCGCCAGCTGGACAGGGTGATTGGAATGGCTACACCTTC. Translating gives CASSPPAGQGDWNGYTF. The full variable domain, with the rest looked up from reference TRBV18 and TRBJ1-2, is NAGVMQNPRHLVRRRGQEARLRCSPMKGHSHVYWYRQLPEEGLKFMVYLQKENIIDESGMPKERFSAEFPKEGPSILRIQQVVRGDSAAYFCASSPPAGQGDWNGYTFGSGTRLTVV.

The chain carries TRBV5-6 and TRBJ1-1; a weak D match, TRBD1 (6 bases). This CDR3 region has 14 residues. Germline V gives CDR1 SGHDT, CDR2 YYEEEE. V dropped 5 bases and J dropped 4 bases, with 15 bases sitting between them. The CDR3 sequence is CASRRTGGATEAFF. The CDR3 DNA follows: TGTGCCAGCAGACGGACCGGGGGGGCCACTGAAGCTTTCTTT.

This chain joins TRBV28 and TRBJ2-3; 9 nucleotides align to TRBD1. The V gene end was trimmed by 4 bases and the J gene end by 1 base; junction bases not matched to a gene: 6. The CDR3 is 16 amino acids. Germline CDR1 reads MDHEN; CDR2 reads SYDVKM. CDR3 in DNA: TGTGCCAGCAGTTATCAGACAGGGGGAGGCACAGATACGCAGTATTTT. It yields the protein CASSYQTGGGTDTQYF.